This T cell receptor (beta chain) comes out of a study of T cells in Graves' hyperthyroidism and ophthalmopathy. Whole-study findings and limits: The blood repertoire included most of the expanded thyroid clonotypes above 0.001.

This clonotype was observed many times. Its matching antigen is unknown. This CDR3 comprises 12 residues. Germline values: CDR1 SQVTM, CDR2 ANQGSEA. Trimming at V came to 7 bases and at J to 0 bases, leaving 1 base not matched to a gene. Amplified TCR beta CDR3 regions came from RNA transcripts. HTBI primers were employed in a first-round RT-PCR of the TCR CDR3. One entry per CDR3 protein, called by TCRdb with MiXCR from the multiplex PCR reads. Of about 740,000 distinct CDR3 sequences in the sample, roughly 15% were seen once. Sequencing was done on a sample of blood. This sequence originates from a woman under 30 with Graves' hyperthyroidism. This chain joins TRBV29-1 and TRBJ2-3; TRBD1 matches 7 bases. CDR3 protein: CSEDRSTDTQYF. The CDR3 DNA is TGCAGCGAGGACAGGAGCACAGATACGCAGTATTTT.